This TCR beta chain was sequenced during a study of T cells expressing NK-cell markers. After re-calling the 5' RACE reads, TCRdb lists one entry per CDR3 protein, DNA absent. The ten most abundant clones cover around 5% of a sample with 350,000 to 450,000 distinct CDR3 sequences. CDR3 size: 17 residues. Germline loops: CDR1 SQVTM, CDR2 ANQGSEA. The sequenced sample was blood T cells: a sorted CD56 or NKG2C T cell subset, CD4+ or CD8+ T cells, or bulk PBMC T cells (not recorded which). The clonotype originates from a man aged 18-70 years in good health. The chain combines TRBV29-1 with TRBJ2-3; without DNA, the TCRdb call of TRBD2 cannot be checked. Here the CDR3 reads CSVERPAGGLSTDTQYF.